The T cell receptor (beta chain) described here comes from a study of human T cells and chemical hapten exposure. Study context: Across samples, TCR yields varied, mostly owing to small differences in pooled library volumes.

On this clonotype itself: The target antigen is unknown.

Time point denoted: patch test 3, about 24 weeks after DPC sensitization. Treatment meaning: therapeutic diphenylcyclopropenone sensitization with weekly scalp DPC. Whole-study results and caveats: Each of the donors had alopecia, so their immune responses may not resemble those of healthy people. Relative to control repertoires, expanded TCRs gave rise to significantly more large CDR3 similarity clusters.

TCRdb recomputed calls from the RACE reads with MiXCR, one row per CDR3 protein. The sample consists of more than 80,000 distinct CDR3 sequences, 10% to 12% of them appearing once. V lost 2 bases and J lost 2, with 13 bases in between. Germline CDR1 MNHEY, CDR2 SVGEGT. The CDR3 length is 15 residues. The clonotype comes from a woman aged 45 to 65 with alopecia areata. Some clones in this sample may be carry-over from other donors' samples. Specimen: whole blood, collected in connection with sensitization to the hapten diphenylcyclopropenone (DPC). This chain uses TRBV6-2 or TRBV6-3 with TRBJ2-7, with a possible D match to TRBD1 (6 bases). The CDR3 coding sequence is TGTGCCAGCAGTTACGGGGGCGGAATCGCCTACGAGCAGTACTTC. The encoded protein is CASSYGGGIAYEQYF.